Shown below are 2 T cell receptor beta chains from a single sample sequenced in a study of memory CD4+ T cells and cytomegalovirus serostatus. Method: immunoSEQ multiplex PCR; TCRdb's copy keeps in-frame clones and lacks some. The sample holds 85,000 to 100,000 clones; 75% to 90% are singletons and the top ten take 3.6%. Single viable CD3+CD4+CD8-CD45RO+ cells were sorted as the memory CD4+ T cells. Sequences were obtained from memory CD4+ T cells from blood. Receptors were obtained from an adult in good health and CMV-seropositive.

J is TRBJ2-3 and V is TRBV5-4; 10 bases match TRBD2. The CDR3 has 16 residues. Germline assignment: CDR1 SGHNT and CDR2 YYREEE (reference sequence). V was pared by 0 bases and J by 2 bases, with 3 bases of the junction left unmatched. Here the CDR3 DNA reads TGTGCCAGCAGCTTGGCGCTAGCGGGAGTCACAGATACGCAGTATTTT. Its translation is CASSLALAGVTDTQYF.

To note about this clone: The junction departs from germline at one end; a sequencing error may be responsible. The V gene is TRBV7-7, the J gene TRBJ1-1, with TRBD1 matching 7 bases. Germline CDR1 and CDR2: SSHAT and FNYEAQ (reference sequence). The CDR3 loop spans 15 amino acids. CDR3 coding DNA: TGTGCTAGCAGCACACGGGACAGCGCGAACACTGAAGCTTTCTTT. It codes for CASSTRDSANTEAFF.